This TCR beta chain was sequenced for a study of identical twins. Trimming cost V 0 bases and J 0 bases, with 5 bases left between them. CDR1 and CDR2 from the germline V gene are SGHDN and FVKESK. CDR3 length equals 14 residues. Study-wide results and caveats: Memory repertoires lacked the insertion deficit that abundant cord blood beta clonotypes showed. Conclusions were based on cross-sectional statistical analysis, without following the same donors.

This clonotype was detected ten times or more. Its target is unknown. With template switching, a universal primer site was added, and the cDNA carried unique molecular identifiers. TCRdb used MiXCR to reprocess the 5' RACE reads, holding one entry per CDR3 protein. Altogether 150,000 or so distinct CDR3 sequences are present, under 4.5% being singletons, with the ten largest covering around 8%. The specimen was memory T cells sorted from blood. This receptor was identified in a man younger than 35 in good health. The chain is built from TRBV14 and TRBJ2-5; D remains unclear. CDR3 sequence (DNA): TGTGCCAGCAGCCAAGAGAATTACCAAGAGACCCAGTACTTC. It specifies CASSQENYQETQYF.